This TCR beta chain was sequenced during a study of T cell repertoires in cytomegalovirus infection (dated by TCRdb to the late 2010s). With respect to the entire study: Alongside well-studied HLA-B-restricted epitopes, the peptide stimulations were aimed at recently identified HLA-C-restricted CMV epitopes, whose presentation resists viral immunomodulation. Because public TCR beta signatures pointed to carriage of CMV infection together with the matching HLA type, the HLA type of each donor mattered for the analysis. The paper's findings and limits, for the study overall: In both this cohort and an independent roughly 330-donor cohort, the cumulative frequency of public TCR beta family members distinguished carriers of CMV infection plus the relevant HLA type. The ex vivo response was dominated by HLA-C-restricted CMV-specific TCR beta clonotypes, which also provided the single most frequent clonotype in two of eight donors.

The sample holds a few counts of this clonotype. Its antigen remains undetermined. The record has no base qualities; no much larger clone is one base away. The instrument given in TCRdb is Illumina HiSeq 1500. The public reads were quality trimmed at Q25 with fastp and then assembled into clones with MiXCR by TCRdb, keeping productive beta chains. All rows with the same CDR3 protein become a single entry with the most common DNA and genes. The table for this sample lists roughly 700,000 distinct CDR3 sequences; roughly 33% of them were counted only once. The ten largest make up over 15% of the sample. The sample's treatment or condition label, in plain terms: in vitro stimulation with specific CMV peptide epitopes to enrich CMV-specific T cells. V and J lose 5 bases and 4 bases, and a span of 15 bases separates them. As encoded in the germline V gene, CDR1 is MNHNS while CDR2 is SASEGT. The CDR3, from cysteine to phenylalanine, totals 15 residues. Here the CDR3 DNA is all that survives: 45 bases in frame from base 1.

The TCR sequence derives from a human donor in good health (CMV status not recorded). Some clones in this sample may be carry-over from other donors' samples. This sequence uses TRBV6-1 and TRBJ2-1, with the D assignment possibly TRBD1 or TRBD2, given 5 matching bases for each. Source: cultured PBMCs, taken from culture after CMV antigen stimulation. In nucleotides, the sequence is TGTGCCAGCAGTAACTCCCGGGACGTTTACAATGAGCAGTTCTTC. The resulting protein is CASSNSRDVYNEQFF.